A single sample gave rise to the 5 T cell receptor beta chains below, sequenced in a study of human T cells and chemical hapten exposure. TCRdb reprocessed the RACE reads with MiXCR, giving one entry per CDR3 protein. The sample holds around 67,000 distinct CDR3 sequences; over 6.5% are singletons and the top ten take 3% to 4.5%. The time point here: patch test 2, 6 weeks after DPC sensitization. Stated treatment: therapeutic diphenylcyclopropenone sensitization with weekly scalp DPC. Material: whole blood, obtained in connection with sensitization to the hapten diphenylcyclopropenone (DPC). These receptors all come from a woman aged 50 to 60 with alopecia areata. Some clones in this sample may be carry-over from other donors' samples.

In this sample, this clonotype turned up a few times. With a much larger clone just one base away, this may be a read error. The V and J genes are TRBV7-2 and TRBJ2-3; D not resolved. V shed 4 bases and J shed 2 bases, with 4 bases lying between them. This CDR3 region has 12 residues. CDR1 SGHTA and CDR2 FQGNSA come from the germline V gene. CDR3 region: CASSSTTDTQYF. The CDR3 DNA reads as TGTGCCAGCAGCTCAACCACAGATACGCAGTATTTT.

This clonotype has ten or more counts. The chain employs TRBV12-5 and TRBJ1-2; 10 bases map to TRBD1. J gave up 7 bases and V 8 bases, and 4 bases lay outside the gene matches. The CDR3 is made up of 12 amino acids. Germline CDR1 is LGHNT and CDR2 is FRNRAP. The CDR3: CASKRTGGGYTF. For the CDR3, the DNA is TGTGCTAGTAAAAGGACAGGGGGTGGCTACACCTTC.

The chain employs TRBV29-1 and TRBJ2-5; the D is unclear. The length of the CDR3 is 14 residues. The germline V gene encodes CDR1 SQVTM and CDR2 ANQGSEA. Trimming stripped 3 bases from V and 4 bases from J, with 15 bases between. CDR3 nucleotide sequence: TGCAGCGTTGAGTTCGGGTCAGGATTAGAGACCCAGTACTTC. Protein product: CSVEFGSGLETQYF.

This clonotype was counted at least ten times. V usage is TRBV11-3 and J usage is TRBJ1-1; D unclear. Per germline, CDR1 SGHNT and CDR2 YENEEA. Trimming shortened V by 0 bases and J by 0 bases, and 2 bases separated the two germline ends. CDR3 length equals 13 residues. In DNA form, the CDR3 reads TGTGCCAGCAGCTTAGATCTGAACACTGAAGCTTTCTTT. It yields the protein CASSLDLNTEAFF.

This clonotype came up a few times. The chain is built from TRBV27 and TRBJ1-2, with D possibly TRBD1 on 5 matching bases. Germline loops: CDR1 MNHEY, CDR2 SMNVEV (reference sequence). This CDR3 comprises 15 residues. V lost 3 bases and J lost 4, with 15 bases in between. The CDR3 DNA sequence: TGTGCCAGCAGTTTCATAGGGACTTTTCCCTATGGCTACACCTTC. Protein: CASSFIGTFPYGYTF.